Presented here are 6 T cell receptor beta chains from one specimen sequenced in a study of neurological immune-mediated disorders (dated by TCRdb to about 2019). The library was built by means of 5' RACE. The reads were generated on an Illumina HiSeq 2500. The public reads were reprocessed in TCRdb via fastp at Q25 and MiXCR, keeping in-frame beta chains. A single entry per CDR3 protein holds the most common genes and DNA from its merged rows. Within this sample are some 66,000 distinct CDR3 sequences, with 4.1% of them counted one time only. Approximately 2.7% of the sample comes from the top ten. The sequenced material came from PBMCs. The receptor source for this set is a man between 50 and 59 years old with multiple sclerosis.

This clonotype was counted at least ten times. The rearrangement links TRBV7-2 to TRBJ2-1; D ambiguous. CDR1 is SGHTA, CDR2 FQGNSA, per germline. The CDR3 loop spans 11 amino acids. The V end was cut by 4 bases, the J end by 6 bases, with 4 bases between. In DNA form, the CDR3 reads TGTGCCAGCAGCTCCATCAATGAGCAGTTCTTC. Translating gives CASSSINEQFF.

This clonotype was observed at least ten times. The CDR3: CASSQMVGGPDTQYF. The CDR3 DNA follows: TGTGCCAGCAGCCAGATGGTCGGGGGCCCAGATACGCAGTATTTT. This rearrangement joins TRBV12-3 or TRBV12-4 to TRBJ2-3; D may correspond to TRBD1 or TRBD2 (6 bases each). The CDR3 is 15 residues long. With 6 bases removed from V and 4 bases from J, the gap between germline ends came to 17 bases.

This clonotype was detected many times. As DNA, the CDR3 is TGCGCCAGCAGCCCACTCCAAGGGGAGGGCTACACCTTC. Translating gives CASSPLQGEGYTF. This chain uses TRBV4-3 with TRBJ1-2, with a weak D call TRBD1 (5 bases). Trimming took 4 bases from V and 8 from J, leaving 14 bases between them. The V gene's germline CDR1 is LGHNA and CDR2 YSLEER. There are 13 residues in the CDR3.

In its sample, this clonotype was seen many times. The rearrangement uses TRBV4-1 and TRBJ1-2; tentative D call: TRBD1 (6 bases). Germline V gene lookup returns CDR1 MGHRA and CDR2 YSYEKL. The CDR3 has 13 residues. Trimming pared 2 bases from V and 6 bases from J, leaving 10 bases between. The CDR3 sequence is CASSQNAGDGYTF. CDR3 nucleotide sequence: TGCGCCAGCAGCCAAAACGCAGGGGATGGCTACACCTTC.

In this sample, this clonotype turned up many times. The chain uses TRBV6-2 or TRBV6-3 and TRBJ2-1, with D possibly TRBD1 on 7 matching bases. The CDR3 runs to 15 residues. Germline CDR1 is MNHEY and CDR2 is SVGEGT. V lost 2 bases and J 9 bases, leaving 17 bases between the germline ends. CDR3 coding DNA: TGTGCCAGCAGTTACGGAGGGACAGCGCGAGGTGAGCAGTTCTTC. Its protein product is CASSYGGTARGEQFF.

This clonotype was seen many times. J is TRBJ2-1 and V is TRBV7-2; TRBD1 aligns across 11 bases. Germline V CDR1 and CDR2: SGHTA, FQGNSA. V was pared by 6 bases and J by 2 bases, with 6 bases of the junction left unmatched. The CDR3 totals 16 residues. CDR3 residues: CASSTDRGPTYNEQFF. DNA for the CDR3: TGTGCCAGCAGTACGGACAGGGGGCCGACCTACAATGAGCAGTTCTTC. Using reference TRBV7-2 and TRBJ2-1 for the parts outside the CDR3, the full variable domain is GAGVSQSPSNKVTEKGKDVELRCDPISGHTALYWYRQSLGQGLEFLIYFQGNSAPDKSGLPSDRFSAERTGGSVSTLTIQRTQQEDSAVYLCASSTDRGPTYNEQFFGPGTRLTVL.